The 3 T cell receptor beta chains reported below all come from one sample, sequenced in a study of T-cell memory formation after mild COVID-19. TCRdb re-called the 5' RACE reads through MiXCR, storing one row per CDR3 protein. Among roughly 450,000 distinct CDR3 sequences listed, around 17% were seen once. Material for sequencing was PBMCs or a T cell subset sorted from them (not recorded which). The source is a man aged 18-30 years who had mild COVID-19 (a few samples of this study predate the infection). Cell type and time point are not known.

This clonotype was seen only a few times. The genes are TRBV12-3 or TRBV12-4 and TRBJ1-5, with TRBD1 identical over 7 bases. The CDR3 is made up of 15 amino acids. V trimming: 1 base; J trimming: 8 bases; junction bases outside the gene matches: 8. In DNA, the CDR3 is TGTGCCAGCAGTTTAGGGACAGGCTCGAATAAGCCCCAGCATTTT. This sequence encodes CASSLGTGSNKPQHF.

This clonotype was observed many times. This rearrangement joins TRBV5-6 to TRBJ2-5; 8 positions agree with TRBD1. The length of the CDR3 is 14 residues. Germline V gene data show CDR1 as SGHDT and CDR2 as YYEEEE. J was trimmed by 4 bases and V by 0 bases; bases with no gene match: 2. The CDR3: CASSLGQGAETQYF. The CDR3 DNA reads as TGTGCCAGCAGCTTGGGTCAGGGGGCAGAGACCCAGTACTTC.

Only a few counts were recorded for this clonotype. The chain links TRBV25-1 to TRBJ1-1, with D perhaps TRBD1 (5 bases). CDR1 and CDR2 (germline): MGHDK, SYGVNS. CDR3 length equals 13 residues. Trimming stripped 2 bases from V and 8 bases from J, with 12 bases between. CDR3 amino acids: CASSEVANREAFF. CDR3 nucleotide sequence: TGTGCCAGCAGTGAAGTAGCGAACAGGGAAGCTTTCTTT.